Below, 7 T cell receptor beta chains from the same sample are listed, as sequenced in a study of Ad26.COV2.S vaccination and SARS-CoV-2 variants. Clones were sequenced by immunoSEQ multiplex PCR, and TCRdb holds only the in-frame ones, with some missing. The repertoire holds about 350,000 clones, with approximately 85% as singletons. As for treatment: some 20 received Ad26.COV2.S at low or high dose, single or two shots; five or six received placebo; per-sample allocation not given. Day 63 after the first vaccine or placebo injection was the time point for sampling. Sequenced here: peripheral blood, sampled in a trial of Ad26.COV2.S vaccine versus placebo. The receptors come from a person between 18 and 60 years old who received the Ad26.COV2.S COVID-19 vaccine or a placebo.

CDR3 sequence (DNA): TGCGCCAGCAGCCAAGTCCTAGCGGGAGAGTCTAGCACAGATACGCAGTATTTT. Translated: CASSQVLAGESSTDTQYF. The V gene is TRBV4-3, the J gene TRBJ2-3; 10 positions agree with TRBD2. Germline CDR1 is LGHNA and CDR2 is YSLEER. The CDR3 consists of 18 residues. V was clipped by 1 base and J by 0 bases; unmatched bases: 7.

This clone has just one count. The V call is TRBV6-5, the J call TRBJ1-1, with no clear D. Trimming stripped 7 bases from V and 8 bases from J, with 14 bases between. Looked up from germline, CDR1 is MNHEY and CDR2 is SVGAGI. The CDR3 spans 12 residues. The CDR3 nucleotides read TGTGCCAGCACCCTGAATGGGATGGAAGCTTTCTTT. Protein: CASTLNGMEAFF.

The V and J genes are TRBV27 and TRBJ2-4; 7 bases match TRBD1. With V trimmed by 6 bases and J by 1 base, 9 bases remained unmatched. This CDR3 spans 16 amino acids. The germline V gene encodes CDR1 MNHEY and CDR2 SMNVEV (reference sequence). The CDR3 sequence: CASRISGGVAKNIQYF. Written as DNA, the CDR3 is TGTGCCAGCAGGATCTCAGGGGGAGTTGCCAAAAACATTCAGTACTTC.

This clone was counted once. The chain links TRBV9 to TRBJ2-3; D possibly uses TRBD1 or TRBD2 (5 bases each). V lost 3 bases and J 3 bases, leaving 11 bases between the germline ends. The CDR3 has 14 residues. Germline loops: CDR1 SGDLS, CDR2 YYNGEE. The CDR3 loop reads CASSATGRTDTQYF. The CDR3 DNA reads as TGTGCCAGCAGCGCGACGGGACGAACAGATACGCAGTATTTT.

The V call is TRBV28, the J call TRBJ2-5; 8 bases fit TRBD1. This CDR3 has 14 amino acids. CDR1 is MDHEN, CDR2 SYDVKM, per germline. Germline trimming cut 3 bases from V and 4 bases from J; bases unmatched to any gene: 4. CDR3 coding DNA: TGTGCCAGCAGTTTCGGACAGGGTGTAGAGACCCAGTACTTC. Protein sequence: CASSFGQGVETQYF.

This chain connects TRBV10-3 to TRBJ2-7, with D perhaps TRBD1 (5 bases). This CDR3 contains 13 residues. In germline, CDR1 is ENHRY, CDR2 SYGVKD. The V and J ends lost 0 bases and 2 bases respectively, with 5 bases between them. The CDR3 is CAISESTAYEQYF. CDR3 DNA: TGTGCCATCAGTGAGTCGACAGCCTACGAGCAGTACTTC.

The chain carries TRBV7-2 and TRBJ2-7; 15 bases are a match to TRBD2. Germline-derived CDR1 and CDR2 are SGHTA and FQGNSA. Trimming at V came to 3 bases and at J to 12 bases, leaving 6 bases not matched to a gene. There are 14 residues in the CDR3. CDR3 in DNA: TGTGCCAGCAGCTTGGGACTAGCGGGAGGATCGGCGTACTTC. Amino acids: CASSLGLAGGSAYF.